A single sample gave rise to the 4 T cell receptor beta chains below, sequenced in a study of T cells in Graves' hyperthyroidism and ophthalmopathy. Amplification of TCR beta CDR3 regions used RNA as the template. The study used the HTBI primer set for a first-round RT-PCR of the TCR CDR3. TCRdb re-called the multiplex PCR reads through MiXCR, storing one row per CDR3 protein. The sample records more than 450,000 distinct CDR3 sequences, just under 20% being singletons. The source material was blood. The receptors originated from a man aged 35-49 years with Graves' ophthalmopathy.

This clonotype was detected many times. The chain is built from TRBV7-3 and TRBJ2-7; no clear D gene. Looked up from germline, CDR1 is SGHTA and CDR2 is FQGTGA. Trimming stripped 5 bases from V and 6 bases from J, with 14 bases between. The CDR3 is 13 amino acids. The CDR3 DNA follows: TGTGCCAGCAGCATATACTCCTCACGCGAGCAGTACTTC. Translation: CASSIYSSREQYF.

The gene calls are TRBV5-1 and TRBJ2-6; D possibly corresponds to TRBD2 (6 bases). Germline V gene lookup returns CDR1 SGHRS and CDR2 YFSETQ. This CDR3 region has 18 residues. The V and J ends lost 2 bases and 0 bases respectively, with 15 bases between them. CDR3 region: CASSLWAGRPSGANVLTF. The DNA of the CDR3 is TGCGCCAGCAGCTTATGGGCAGGGAGGCCCTCTGGGGCCAACGTCCTGACTTTC.

The J gene is TRBJ1-1, the V gene TRBV30; D unresolved. This CDR3 has 13 amino acids. The germline gives CDR1 GTSNPN, CDR2 SVGIG (reference sequence). With 0 bases removed from V and 3 bases from J, the gap between germline ends came to 8 bases. The CDR3 loop is CAWSVAAYTEAFF. The CDR3 coding sequence is TGTGCCTGGAGTGTAGCAGCCTACACTGAAGCTTTCTTT.

This clonotype was observed at least ten times. This CDR3 reads CASSALNPYEQYF. The DNA of the CDR3 is TGTGCCAGCAGTGCCCTCAACCCTTACGAGCAGTACTTC. This rearrangement joins TRBV28 to TRBJ2-7; no clear D. V was clipped by 5 bases and J by 4 bases, with 12 bases between them. This CDR3 has 13 residues. Germline V CDR1 and CDR2: MDHEN, SYDVKM.